These 11 T cell receptor delta chains were sequenced from one sample in a study of gamma-delta chains in newborns, infants, children. TCRdb called clones anew from the reads with CATT. The sample yields several thousand delta-chain clones, approximately 3.1% seen once. Specimen: blood. These receptor sequences come from a child who was a newborn, infant or young child, either healthy, febrile or measles-vaccinated (not recorded which).

This clone was detected a few times. A much larger clone is a single base away; this may be a read error. The rearrangement joins TRDV2 to TRDJ3, with D possibly matching TRDD3 (5 bases). The CDR3 contains 19 residues. Germline V gene lookup returns CDR1 GEAIGNYY and CDR2 EKD. CDR3 protein: CACDTATGPRSRDTRQMFF. In DNA, the CDR3 is TGTGCCTGTGACACCGCTACTGGTCCTCGCTCCCGGGACACCCGACAGATGTTTTTC.

This clone was picked up a small number of times. A read error may be the cause here, since a much bigger clone is one base away. This sequence joins TRDV2 and TRDJ3, with D perhaps TRDD3 (6 bases). V was clipped by 5 bases and J by 0 bases, with 16 bases between them. Germline loops: CDR1 GEAIGNYY, CDR2 EKD. CDR3 length: 18 residues. CDR3 sequence: CACGIVGISSWDTRQMFF. In DNA, the CDR3 is TGTGCCTGTGGCATCGTGGGGATTAGCTCCTGGGACACCCGACAGATGTTTTTC.

Details on this clone: TCRdb has a much larger clone's protein, which differs at residue 6 from the translation of this DNA, likely because of a read error; what is shown is the protein translated from the DNA. The CDR3 spells CACDTPGGRSWDTRQMFF. DNA of the CDR3: TGTGCCTGTGACACCCCGGGGGGCCGCTCCTGGGACACCCGACAGATGTTTTTC. The rearrangement links TRDV2 to TRDJ3, with D tentatively TRDD3 (5 bases). The V gene's germline CDR1 is GEAIGNYY and CDR2 EKD. V dropped 0 bases and J dropped 0 bases, with 11 bases sitting between them. CDR3 length equals 18 residues.

Only a few counts were recorded for this clone. The mismatch at residue 10 between this DNA's translation and the TCRdb protein of a much larger clone likely reflects a read error; the protein shown is translated from the DNA. CDR3 sequence: CACDRIRGTTQLFF. DNA of the CDR3: TGTGCCTGTGACAGGATACGCGGGACAACACAACTCTTCTTT. The rearrangement links TRDV2 to TRDJ2, with 7 nucleotides matching TRDD3. This CDR3 is built from 14 residues. Germline values: CDR1 GEAIGNYY, CDR2 EKD.

This clone has only a few counts. This chain uses TRDV2 with TRDJ3; TRDD3 matches at 8 bases. Germline assignment: CDR1 GEAIGNYY and CDR2 EKD. V shed 0 bases and J 0 bases; nucleotides not matched to a gene: 9. This CDR3 contains 20 residues. The CDR3 reads CACDTLLGVSSSWDTRQMFF. The DNA for the CDR3 is TGTGCCTGTGACACCTTACTGGGGGTTTCCAGCTCCTGGGACACCCGACAGATGTTTTTC.

In its sample, this clone ranks as medium-sized. Other DNA sequences in the sample encode the same CDR3. This rearrangement joins TRDV2 to TRDJ3, with TRDD3 as a possible D gene (6 bases). This CDR3 has 18 amino acids. V was pared by 0 bases and J by 0 bases, with 11 bases between. Germline V gene lookup returns CDR1 GEAIGNYY and CDR2 EKD. CDR3 sequence reads: CACDTWGPSSWDTRQMFF. CDR3 DNA sequence: TGTGCCTGTGACACCTGGGGGCCCAGCTCCTGGGACACCCGACAGATGTTTTTC.

This clone was counted between two and nine times. J is TRDJ1 and V is TRDV1; the match to TRDD3 covers 12 bases. The germline CDR1 and CDR2 sequences are TSWWSYY and QGS. The length of the CDR3 is 18 residues. The V and J ends lost 3 bases and 0 bases, in that order; junction bases with no gene match: 8. CDR3 coding DNA: TGTGCTCTTGGGGACCTAGGGTACTGGGGGATACACACCGATAAACTCATCTTT. As protein: CALGDLGYWGIHTDKLIF.

This clone was observed a few times. The protein in TCRdb stems from a much larger clone and differs at residue 9 from this DNA's translation, likely a read error; here the protein is translated from the DNA. The chain links TRDV2 to TRDJ3; weak D call: TRDD3 (5 bases). The CDR3 is 18 amino acids. Germline CDR1 is GEAIGNYY and CDR2 is EKD. V lost 3 bases, J lost 0 bases, and 14 bases lay in between. CDR3 DNA sequence: TGTGCCTGTGACTCCATACGGCGAAACTCCTGGGACACCCGACAGATGTTTTTC. Protein sequence: CACDSIRRNSWDTRQMFF.

This clone was seen repeatedly, ten times or more. The chain uses TRDV2 and TRDJ3; a possible D gene is TRDD3 (6 bases). With 3 bases removed from V and 0 bases from J, the gap between germline ends came to 8 bases. The length of the CDR3 is 16 residues. CDR1 is GEAIGNYY, CDR2 EKD, per germline. The DNA of the CDR3 is TGTGCCTGTGACTGGGGATTCTCCTGGGACACCCGACAGATGTTTTTC. It translates to CACDWGFSWDTRQMFF.

About this clone: This could be a read error, since a much larger clone is one nucleotide away. The CDR3 sequence: CACDTLGDTNLTAQLFF. CDR3 DNA sequence: TGTGCCTGTGACACCCTGGGGGATACGAACTTGACAGCACAACTCTTCTTT. The V call is TRDV2, the J call TRDJ2; 12 bases map to TRDD3. J lost 2 bases, V lost 0 bases, and 3 bases had no gene match. There are 17 residues in the CDR3. Per the germline V gene, CDR1 is GEAIGNYY and CDR2 is EKD.

V is TRDV2 and J is TRDJ3, with TRDD3 identical over 13 bases. CDR1 is GEAIGNYY and CDR2 is EKD in the germline V gene. The CDR3 is 19 residues long. Trimming cost V 1 base and J 5 bases; bases outside gene matches: 7. The CDR3 spells CACDTVLGDTVRDTRQMFF. The CDR3, as DNA: TGTGCCTGTGACACGGTACTGGGGGATACGGTCCGGGACACCCGACAGATGTTTTTC.